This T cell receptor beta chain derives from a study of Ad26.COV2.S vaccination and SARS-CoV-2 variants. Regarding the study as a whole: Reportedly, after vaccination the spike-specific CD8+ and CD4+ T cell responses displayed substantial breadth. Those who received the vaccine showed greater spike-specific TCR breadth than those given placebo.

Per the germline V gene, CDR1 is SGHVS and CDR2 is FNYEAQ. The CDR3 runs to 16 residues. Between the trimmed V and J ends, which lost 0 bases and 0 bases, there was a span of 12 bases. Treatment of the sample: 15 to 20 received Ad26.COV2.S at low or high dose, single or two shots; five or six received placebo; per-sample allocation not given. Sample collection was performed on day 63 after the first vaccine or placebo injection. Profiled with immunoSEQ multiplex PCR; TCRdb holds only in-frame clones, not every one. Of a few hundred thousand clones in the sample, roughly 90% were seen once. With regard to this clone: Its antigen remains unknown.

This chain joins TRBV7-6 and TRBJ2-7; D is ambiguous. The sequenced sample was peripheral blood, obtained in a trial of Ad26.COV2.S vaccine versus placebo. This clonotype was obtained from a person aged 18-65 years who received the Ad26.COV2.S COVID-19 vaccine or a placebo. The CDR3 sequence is CASSLAPNENSYEQYF. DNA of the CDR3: TGTGCCAGCAGCTTAGCCCCCAATGAGAACTCCTACGAGCAGTACTTC. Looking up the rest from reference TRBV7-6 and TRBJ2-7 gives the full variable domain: GAGVSQSPRYKVTKRGQDVALRCDPISGHVSLYWYRQALGQGPEFLTYFNYEAQQDKSGLPNDRFSAERPEGSISTLTIQRTEQRDSAMYRCASSLAPNENSYEQYFGPGTRLTVT.